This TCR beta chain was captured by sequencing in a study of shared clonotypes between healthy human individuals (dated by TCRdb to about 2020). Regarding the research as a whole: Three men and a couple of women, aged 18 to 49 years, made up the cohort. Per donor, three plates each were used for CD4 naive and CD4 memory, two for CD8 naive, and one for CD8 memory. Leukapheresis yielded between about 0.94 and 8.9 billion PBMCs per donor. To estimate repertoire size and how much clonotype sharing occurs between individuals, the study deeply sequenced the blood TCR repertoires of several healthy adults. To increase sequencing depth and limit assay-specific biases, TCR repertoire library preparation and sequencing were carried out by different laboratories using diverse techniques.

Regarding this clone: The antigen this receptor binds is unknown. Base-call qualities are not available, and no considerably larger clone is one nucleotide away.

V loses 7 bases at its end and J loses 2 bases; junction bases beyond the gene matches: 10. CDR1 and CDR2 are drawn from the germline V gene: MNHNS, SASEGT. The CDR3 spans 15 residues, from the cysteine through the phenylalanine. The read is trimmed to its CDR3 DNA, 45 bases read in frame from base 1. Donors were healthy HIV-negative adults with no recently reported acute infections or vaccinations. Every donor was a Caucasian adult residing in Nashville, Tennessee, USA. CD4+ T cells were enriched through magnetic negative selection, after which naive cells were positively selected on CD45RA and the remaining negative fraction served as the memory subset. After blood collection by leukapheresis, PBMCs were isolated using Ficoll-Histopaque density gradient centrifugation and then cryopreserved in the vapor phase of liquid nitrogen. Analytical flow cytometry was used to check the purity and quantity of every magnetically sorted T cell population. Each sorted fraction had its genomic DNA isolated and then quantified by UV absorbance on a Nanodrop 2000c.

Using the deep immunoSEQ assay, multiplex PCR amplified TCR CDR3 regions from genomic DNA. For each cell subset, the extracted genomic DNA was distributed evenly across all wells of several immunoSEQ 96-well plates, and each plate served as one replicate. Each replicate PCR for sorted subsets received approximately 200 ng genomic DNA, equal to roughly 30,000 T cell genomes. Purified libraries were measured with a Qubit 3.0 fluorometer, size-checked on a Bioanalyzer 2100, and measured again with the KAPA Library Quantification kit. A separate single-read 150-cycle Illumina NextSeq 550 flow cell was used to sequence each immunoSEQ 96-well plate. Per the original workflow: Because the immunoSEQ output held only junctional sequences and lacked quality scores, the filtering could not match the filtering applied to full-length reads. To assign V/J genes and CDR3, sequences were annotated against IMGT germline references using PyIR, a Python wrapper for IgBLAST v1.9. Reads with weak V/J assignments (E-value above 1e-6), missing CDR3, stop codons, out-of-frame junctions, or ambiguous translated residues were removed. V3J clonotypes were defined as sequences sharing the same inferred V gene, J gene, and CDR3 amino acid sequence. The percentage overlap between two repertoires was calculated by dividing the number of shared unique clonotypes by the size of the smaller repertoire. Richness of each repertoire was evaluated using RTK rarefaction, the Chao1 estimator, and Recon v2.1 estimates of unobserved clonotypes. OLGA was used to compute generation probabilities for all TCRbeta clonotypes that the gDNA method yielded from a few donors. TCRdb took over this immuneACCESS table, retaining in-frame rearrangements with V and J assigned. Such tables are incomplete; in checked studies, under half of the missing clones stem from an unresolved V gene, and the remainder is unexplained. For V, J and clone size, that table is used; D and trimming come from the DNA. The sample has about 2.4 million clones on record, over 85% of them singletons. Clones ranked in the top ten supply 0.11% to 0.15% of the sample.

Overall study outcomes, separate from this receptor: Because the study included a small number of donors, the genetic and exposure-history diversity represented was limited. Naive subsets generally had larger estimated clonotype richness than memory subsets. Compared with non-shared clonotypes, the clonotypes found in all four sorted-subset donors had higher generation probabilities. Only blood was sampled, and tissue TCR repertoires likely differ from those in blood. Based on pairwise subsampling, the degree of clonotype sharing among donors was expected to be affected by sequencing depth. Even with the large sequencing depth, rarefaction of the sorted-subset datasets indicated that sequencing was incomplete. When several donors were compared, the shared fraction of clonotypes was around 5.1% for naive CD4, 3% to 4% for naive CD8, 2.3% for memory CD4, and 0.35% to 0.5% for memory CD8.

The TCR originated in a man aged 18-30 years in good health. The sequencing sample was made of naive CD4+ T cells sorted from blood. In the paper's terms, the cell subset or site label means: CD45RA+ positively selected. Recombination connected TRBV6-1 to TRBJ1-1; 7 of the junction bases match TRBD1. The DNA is TGTGCCAGCACGGAAGGGGGCTCGCTTAACACTGAAGCTTTCTTT. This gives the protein CASTEGGSLNTEAFF.